This entry is about one T cell receptor beta chain. Its target is not known. With the read ending 3 residues before the CDR3 end, the germline J gene is used to fill in that end. This entry belongs to a study of T cells in women clearing cervical HPV infection. Study information: No precancer developed; the control's incident HPV16 infection cleared within 12 months.

Broader study findings: Effector/memory and HPV-specific T cells were not isolated, and association timing is unknown. Unknown T-cell numbers per sample may underlie the richness differences. TRBV6-7 relative abundance averaged roughly 0.099% in cases and 0.15% to 0.2% in controls.

Sequencing was performed with immunoSEQ multiplex PCR; in TCRdb, only in-frame clones are kept and a portion is missing. There are roughly 30,000 clones in the sample, with 7.5% to 9.5% held by the top ten. Germline assignment: CDR1 LNHDA and CDR2 SQIVND (reference sequence). The CDR3 is made up of 14 amino acids. The specimen sequenced was blood buffy coat. This clonotype was obtained from a woman between 18 and 75 years old with a cervical HPV16 infection that either progressed to CIN3+ or cleared (not recorded which). The genes are TRBV19 and TRBJ2-2; possible D gene TRBD1, 6 bases. CDR3 sequence: CASRTDSNREKLFF. The DNA read from the CDR3 is TGTGCCAGTAGGACGGACAGCAATCGTGAAAAG.